These 29 T cell receptor beta chains came from one sample sequenced in a study of blood T cell repertoires in COVID-19. Generated by immunoSEQ multiplex PCR, the TCRdb table keeps only in-frame clones and is missing some. The profile covers under 250,000 clones, with 80% to 95% appearing a single time and more than 0.8% taken by the ten largest. Sequenced: peripheral blood. Source of these receptors: a man aged 25 to 40 with COVID-19, enrolled during active disease.

V gene TRBV29-1 combines with J gene TRBJ2-7; D perhaps matches TRBD1 (5 bases). The germline gives CDR1 SQVTM, CDR2 ANQGSEA. The V gene lost 0 bases and the J gene lost 0 bases, with 12 bases spanning the gap. The length of the CDR3 is 15 residues. The CDR3 protein is CSVEEGHRSSYEQYF. The CDR3, as DNA: TGCAGCGTTGAAGAAGGCCACAGGAGCTCCTACGAGCAGTACTTC.

The genes are TRBV6-5 and TRBJ1-5; TRBD1 agrees at 10 bases. The CDR3 runs 15 residues. Germline V CDR1 and CDR2: MNHEY, SVGAGI. With V trimmed by 7 bases and J by 4 bases, 7 bases remained unmatched. CDR3 amino acids: CASNGGTGVNQPQHF. The CDR3 DNA reads TGTGCCAGCAATGGAGGGACAGGGGTAAATCAGCCCCAGCATTTT.

Details on this clone: The sample has other DNA sequences that encode this CDR3 too. The rearrangement joins TRBV3-1 (or the pseudogene TRBV3-2) to TRBJ1-1; possible D gene TRBD1, 5 bases. Per the germline V gene, CDR1 is LGHDT and CDR2 is YNNKEL (reference sequence). There are 13 residues in the CDR3. V lost 3 bases and J lost 5, with 10 bases in between. The CDR3 sequence: CASSQGGGTEAFF. The CDR3 DNA reads TGTGCCAGCAGCCAGGGGGGTGGGACTGAAGCTTTCTTT.

This chain uses TRBV3-1 (or the pseudogene TRBV3-2) with TRBJ1-2, with a possible D match to TRBD1 (6 bases). The CDR3 has 15 amino acids. V lost 2 bases and J lost 1, with 11 bases in between. Looked up from germline, CDR1 is LGHDT and CDR2 is YNNKEL (reference sequence). The DNA of the CDR3 is TGTGCCAGCAGCCAAACGGCAGGGGTTAACTATGGCTACACCTTC. Translated, it gives CASSQTAGVNYGYTF.

The gene calls are TRBV7-9 and TRBJ1-5; possible D gene TRBD1, 6 bases. CDR1 and CDR2 (germline): SEHNR, FQNEAQ (reference sequence). With 5 bases removed from V and 6 bases from J, the gap between germline ends came to 11 bases. The CDR3 is 13 residues long. As DNA, the CDR3 is TGTGCCAGCAGCCAAGACAGGTTTCAGCCCCAGCATTTT. As protein: CASSQDRFQPQHF.

The table lists this clone with a count of one. The chain has TRBV30 and TRBJ1-5; 7 bases align to TRBD1. The ends lost 5 bases at V and 4 bases at J; junction bases unmatched: 8. Germline assignment: CDR1 GTSNPN and CDR2 SVGIG (reference sequence). The CDR3 has 14 amino acids. The CDR3 DNA follows: TGTGCCTGGTGTAAGGGGGCCGGTAATCAGCCCCAGCATTTT. This gives the protein CAWCKGAGNQPQHF.

V usage is TRBV19 and J usage is TRBJ2-2, with 7 nucleotides matching TRBD2. CDR1 is LNHDA, CDR2 SQIVND, per germline (reference sequence). With V trimmed by 3 bases and J by 6 bases, 16 bases remained unmatched. This CDR3 spans 18 amino acids. In nucleotides, the CDR3 is TGTGCCAGTAGTATTCGAATAGGGTCTAGCGGCAAGGCCGGGGAGCTGTTTTTT. Translating it yields CASSIRIGSSGKAGELFF. Full variable domain (remainder filled in from reference TRBV19 and TRBJ2-2): DGGITQSPKYLFRKEGQNVTLSCEQNLNHDAMYWYRQDPGQGLRLIYYSQIVNDFQKGDIAEGYSVSREKKESFPLTVTSAQKNPTAFYLCASSIRIGSSGKAGELFFGEGSRLTVL.

The CDR3 loop reads CSASPGQVTEAFF. In nucleotides, the CDR3 is TGCAGTGCTAGTCCGGGACAGGTCACTGAAGCTTTCTTT. The chain links TRBV20-1 to TRBJ1-1, with TRBD1 matching 8 bases. CDR1 is DFQATT, CDR2 SNEGSKA, per germline (reference sequence). V dropped 3 bases and J dropped 4; count of bases not matched to a gene: 4. CDR3 length: 13 amino acids.

CDR3 in DNA: TGTGCCAGCAGCTTAGGAGGGACACTGATGAACACTGAAGCTTTCTTT. Translating it yields CASSLGGTLMNTEAFF. The gene calls are TRBV7-2 and TRBJ1-1; possible D gene TRBD1, 6 bases. The CDR3 runs 16 residues. Looked up from germline, CDR1 is SGHTA and CDR2 is FQGNSA. V lost 1 base and J 0 bases, leaving 12 bases between the germline ends.

This chain links TRBV6-5 with TRBJ1-1, with D perhaps TRBD1 (5 bases). Germline CDR1 is MNHEY and CDR2 is SVGAGI. The CDR3 sequence is 12 residues long. With 7 bases removed from V and 3 bases from J, the gap between germline ends came to 9 bases. The CDR3 DNA is TGTGCCAGCACGGGGGGGTACACTGAAGCTTTCTTT. As protein: CASTGGYTEAFF.

The rearrangement uses TRBV12-5 and TRBJ2-5, with D possibly matching TRBD2 (7 bases). CDR1 is LGHNT and CDR2 is FRNRAP in the germline V gene. The V end was cut by 7 bases, the J end by 4 bases, with 31 bases between. This CDR3 has 19 residues. The CDR3 region has the DNA TGTGCTAGTGACCATCCCCTGAAAGGGGGTGTGGGAGGGAGAGAGACCCAGTACTTC. Protein: CASDHPLKGGVGGRETQYF.

This sequence joins TRBV3-1 (or the pseudogene TRBV3-2) and TRBJ2-2; 9 positions agree with TRBD1. Germline assignment: CDR1 LGHDT and CDR2 YNNKEL (reference sequence). This CDR3 has 17 residues. V gave up 6 bases and J gave up 5 bases; unmatched junction bases: 13. The CDR3 spells CASRPSWGTGQTGELFF. The CDR3, as DNA: TGTGCCAGCAGGCCGTCGTGGGGGACAGGGCAAACCGGGGAGCTGTTTTTT.

The chain joins TRBV15 to TRBJ1-1; D ambiguous. V lost 1 base and J 0 bases, leaving 12 bases between the germline ends. The CDR3 has 16 residues. CDR1 is LNHNV, CDR2 YYDKDF, per germline (reference sequence). The CDR3 nucleotides are TGTGCCACCAGCAGAGGCAATCGGGGTATGAACACTGAAGCTTTCTTT. This encodes CATSRGNRGMNTEAFF. Looking up the rest from reference TRBV15 and TRBJ1-1 gives the full variable domain: DAMVIQNPRYQVTQFGKPVTLSCSQTLNHNVMYWYQQKSSQAPKLLFHYYDKDFNNEADTPDNFQSRRPNTSFCFLDIRSPGLGDTAMYLCATSRGNRGMNTEAFFGQGTRLTVV.

This clone appeared once. This sequence joins TRBV7-9 and TRBJ2-7; 7 bases map to TRBD2. Germline CDR1 reads SEHNR; CDR2 reads FQNEAQ (reference sequence). This CDR3 contains 13 residues. The junction had 2 bases not matched to a gene; V was cut back by 1 base and J by 5 bases. The CDR3 sequence is CASSLVGGNEQYF. CDR3 coding DNA: TGTGCCAGCAGCTTAGTGGGAGGGAACGAGCAGTACTTC.

The chain employs TRBV5-1 and TRBJ1-4; 7 positions match TRBD1. Germline V gives CDR1 SGHRS, CDR2 YFSETQ. The V and J ends lost 3 bases and 5 bases, in that order; junction bases with no gene match: 7. The CDR3 consists of 15 residues. The CDR3 region has the DNA TGCGCCAGCAGCTCTTGGACAGGAGGGAATGAAAAACTGTTTTTT. It yields the protein CASSSWTGGNEKLFF.

The chain carries TRBV19 and TRBJ1-4; possible D gene TRBD1, 5 bases. This CDR3 contains 12 residues. V lost 6 bases and J lost 6, with 8 bases in between. Germline V gene data show CDR1 as LNHDA and CDR2 as SQIVND (reference sequence). CDR3 region: CASSQTDEKLFF. In DNA form, the CDR3 reads TGTGCCAGTAGCCAGACAGATGAAAAACTGTTTTTT.

The CDR3 sequence is CASSETKGAGETQYF. CDR3 nucleotide sequence: TGTGCCAGCAGTGAAACGAAGGGGGCGGGGGAGACCCAGTACTTC. V usage is TRBV6-1 and J usage is TRBJ2-5; weak D call: TRBD1 (7 bases). Trimming took 2 bases from V and 5 from J, leaving 15 bases between them. The CDR3 runs to 15 residues. The germline CDR1 and CDR2 sequences are MNHNS and SASEGT.

This chain joins TRBV5-4 and TRBJ2-1; 7 bases are shared with TRBD1. With 2 bases clipped from V and 7 bases from J, the junction kept 9 bases outside the gene matches. Germline loops: CDR1 SGHNT, CDR2 YYREEE (reference sequence). The CDR3 is made up of 15 amino acids. The CDR3 nucleotides are TGTGCCAGCAGCTTAAGGGGGCGAGGCGGTAATGAGCAGTTCTTC. Its translation is CASSLRGRGGNEQFF.

The chain has TRBV5-1 and TRBJ2-5; 7 positions match TRBD2. Germline V gene data show CDR1 as SGHRS and CDR2 as YFSETQ. The length of the CDR3 is 15 residues. The V gene end was trimmed by 0 bases and the J gene end by 2 bases; junction bases not matched to a gene: 4. The CDR3 sequence: CASSLAWGGQETQYF. For the CDR3, the DNA is TGCGCCAGCAGCTTGGCCTGGGGGGGTCAAGAGACCCAGTACTTC.

V is TRBV6-5 and J is TRBJ2-5, with 9 bases matching TRBD2. The CDR3 runs 14 residues. Trimming cost V 7 bases and J 5 bases; bases outside gene matches: 8. Germline assignment: CDR1 MNHEY and CDR2 SVGAGI. In DNA, the CDR3 is TGTGCCAGCACCGTAGCGGGGGCCGGGGAGACCCAGTACTTC. Amino acids: CASTVAGAGETQYF.

The chain employs TRBV5-6 and TRBJ1-2; TRBD1 agrees at 7 bases. Germline V CDR1 and CDR2: SGHDT, YYEEEE. After removal of 5 bases from V and 8 bases from J, the junction contained 9 bases not matched to a gene. The CDR3 is 13 amino acids. The CDR3 DNA sequence: TGTGCCAGCAGTCCGACAGGGATCGAGGGCTACACCTTC. The encoded protein is CASSPTGIEGYTF.

The rearrangement uses TRBV7-3 and TRBJ1-3; D might be TRBD1 (6 bases). Looked up from germline, CDR1 is SGHTA and CDR2 is FQGTGA. V gave up 5 bases and J gave up 0 bases, with 11 bases separating them. The CDR3 has 15 residues. This CDR3 is CASSPGGSSGNTIYF. For the CDR3, the DNA is TGTGCCAGCAGCCCGGGGGGCAGCTCTGGAAACACCATATATTTT.

This clone occurred once. The rearrangement uses TRBV19 and TRBJ1-5, with TRBD1 identical over 10 bases. Per germline, CDR1 LNHDA and CDR2 SQIVND (reference sequence). V shed 5 bases, J shed 3 bases, and the junction held 7 bases outside the gene matches. The CDR3 covers 16 residues. CDR3 loop: CASSPRTGGDNQPQHF. CDR3 bases: TGTGCCAGTAGTCCCCGGACAGGGGGGGACAATCAGCCCCAGCATTTT. Supplemented by reference TRBV19 and TRBJ1-5, the full variable domain reads DGGITQSPKYLFRKEGQNVTLSCEQNLNHDAMYWYRQDPGQGLRLIYYSQIVNDFQKGDIAEGYSVSREKKESFPLTVTSAQKNPTAFYLCASSPRTGGDNQPQHFGDGTRLSIL.

CDR3 residues: CASSVPPGQGNTGELFF. In DNA form, the CDR3 reads TGCGCCAGCAGTGTCCCACCGGGACAGGGTAACACCGGGGAGCTGTTTTTT. The rearrangement joins TRBV10-1 to TRBJ2-2; 9 bases map to TRBD1. Trimming cost V 4 bases and J 2 bases; bases outside gene matches: 8. CDR3 length equals 17 residues. Germline V lookup: CDR1 WNHNN, CDR2 SYGVQD (reference sequence).

This chain connects TRBV6-1 to TRBJ1-6; 10 nucleotides match TRBD1. From germline, CDR1 is MNHNS and CDR2 SASEGT. This CDR3 comprises 16 residues. Losses at the gene ends were 2 bases for V and 9 bases for J; bases not matched to a gene: 7. Here the CDR3 reads CASSEPSGTGVSPLHF. The CDR3 nucleotides read TGTGCCAGCAGTGAACCGAGCGGGACAGGGGTTTCACCCCTCCACTTT.

The chain is built from TRBV5-1 and TRBJ1-3, with D uncertain. The CDR3 spans 15 residues. Per germline, CDR1 SGHRS and CDR2 YFSETQ. Trimming cost V 0 bases and J 1 base, with 8 bases left between them. This CDR3 is CASSLGGGSGNTIYF. In nucleotides, the CDR3 is TGCGCCAGCAGCTTGGGGGGAGGATCTGGAAACACCATATATTTT.

This clone was seen only once. V usage is TRBV5-1 and J usage is TRBJ2-3; 15 positions agree with TRBD2. Germline lookup yields CDR1 SGHRS and CDR2 YFSETQ. V shed 5 bases and J 2 bases; nucleotides not matched to a gene: 12. The CDR3 length is 19 residues. The DNA for the CDR3 is TGCGCCAGCAGTCGTCCCGGGACTAGCGGGGGGACCTTCACAGATACGCAGTATTTT. It specifies CASSRPGTSGGTFTDTQYF.

This chain joins TRBV14 and TRBJ1-6; D gene uncertain. Germline assignment: CDR1 SGHDN and CDR2 FVKESK. V was pared by 0 bases and J by 0 bases, with 6 bases between. The CDR3 has 16 amino acids. This CDR3 is CASSQDVYSYNSPLHF. In nucleotides, the CDR3 is TGTGCCAGCAGCCAAGACGTCTACTCCTATAATTCACCCCTCCACTTT.

Only one count was recorded for this clone. The chain is built from TRBV5-5 and TRBJ2-7; 8 bases agree with TRBD1. This CDR3 spans 14 amino acids. After removal of 1 base from V and 6 bases from J, the junction contained 6 bases not matched to a gene. Germline V gene sequence: CDR1 SGHKS, CDR2 YYEKEE (reference sequence). As DNA, the CDR3 is TGTGCCAGCAGCTTGACTGGCAGGGGGCTCGAGCAGTACTTC. Translating it yields CASSLTGRGLEQYF.